Each of the 31 T cell receptor beta chains below was sequenced from the same sample in a study of beta chain features in type 1 diabetes. The authors reverse transcribed all of the isolated RNA, so sequencing captured expressed TCRB transcripts. Clones were read by immunoSEQ multiplex PCR, and TCRdb kept only the in-frame ones, dropping some. The data hold 300,000 to 400,000 clones, with 9.5% to 12% observed a single time. Sequencing used naive CD4+ T cells from blood. The receptors shown here come from a woman between 25 and 40 years old in good health.

In its sample, this clone was seen a few times. The V and J genes are TRBV30 and TRBJ1-4, with a tentative D call TRBD1 (6 bases). The germline V and J ends were trimmed by 1 base and 4 bases, with 10 bases remaining between them. CDR1 and CDR2 from the germline V gene are GTSNPN and SVGIG (reference sequence). CDR3 length equals 14 residues. DNA of the CDR3: TGTGCCTGGAGTGGGGCACAGGGTAATGAAAAACTGTTTTTT. It yields the protein CAWSGAQGNEKLFF.

V and J are TRBV28 and TRBJ1-5; 8 bases line up with TRBD1. Germline V gives CDR1 MDHEN, CDR2 SYDVKM. The length of the CDR3 is 16 residues. J gave up 7 bases and V 5 bases, and 13 bases lay outside the gene matches. For the CDR3, the DNA is TGTGCCAGCAGTCCACGTAATGGACAGGGATTGCAGCCCCAGCATTTT. Its translation is CASSPRNGQGLQPQHF.

The gene calls are TRBV30 and TRBJ2-7; D is possibly TRBD1 (7 bases). Germline V CDR1 and CDR2: GTSNPN, SVGIG (reference sequence). There are 12 residues in the CDR3. V was clipped by 3 bases and J by 6 bases, with 12 bases between them. The CDR3 loop reads CAWSRQGLEQYF. The CDR3 nucleotides are TGTGCCTGGAGCCGACAGGGACTCGAGCAGTACTTC.

The chain has TRBV10-3 and TRBJ2-7; TRBD2 agrees at 14 bases. The trim removed 10 bases at V and 7 bases at J, leaving 12 bases unmatched. Germline-derived CDR1 and CDR2 are ENHRY and SYGVKD. The CDR3 runs 15 residues. CDR3 nucleotides: TGTGCCACCTCACCGGGACTAGCGGGAGAAGGGGAGCAGTACTTC. It specifies CATSPGLAGEGEQYF.

A few counts support this clone. The chain uses TRBV29-1 and TRBJ1-2; the D is unclear. CDR1 SQVTM and CDR2 ANQGSEA come from the germline V gene. V was pared by 4 bases and J by 0 bases, with 12 bases between. This CDR3 has 14 residues. DNA for the CDR3: TGCAGCGTTGTTAGGCAAACTACTAACTATGGCTACACCTTC. Protein sequence: CSVVRQTTNYGYTF.

This clone was observed a few times. The chain has TRBV5-5 and TRBJ2-1, with 9 bases lining up with TRBD2. V shed 1 base, J shed 4 bases, and the junction held 3 bases outside the gene matches. This CDR3 is built from 15 residues. Germline V lookup: CDR1 SGHKS, CDR2 YYEKEE (reference sequence). The CDR3 region is CASSLLAGGYNEQFF. Here the CDR3 DNA reads TGTGCCAGCAGCTTGCTTGCGGGAGGGTACAATGAGCAGTTCTTC.

This clone was seen more than once but under ten times. The rearrangement links TRBV15 to TRBJ1-5; 8 nucleotides match TRBD1. Germline CDR1 and CDR2: LNHNV and YYDKDF (reference sequence). The CDR3 consists of 17 residues. With 4 bases clipped from V and 0 bases from J, the junction kept 8 bases outside the gene matches. The CDR3 spells CATSTGQGAYSNQPQHF. CDR3 sequence (DNA): TGTGCCACCAGCACTGGGCAGGGGGCCTATAGCAATCAGCCCCAGCATTTT.

This clone turned up a few times. This chain joins TRBV27 and TRBJ2-7, with 10 nucleotides matching TRBD1. This CDR3 is built from 14 residues. Germline CDR1 reads MNHEY; CDR2 reads SMNVEV (reference sequence). The V gene end was trimmed by 4 bases and the J gene end by 2 bases; junction bases not matched to a gene: 2. Here the CDR3 DNA reads TGTGCCAGCAGTTGGGACAGGGGACCCTACGAGCAGTACTTC. Translation gives CASSWDRGPYEQYF.

This clone was counted only a few times. V is TRBV2 and J is TRBJ2-1; 11 bases align to TRBD2. CDR3 length equals 16 residues. After removal of 3 bases from V and 7 bases from J, the junction contained 8 bases not matched to a gene. CDR1 and CDR2 from the germline V gene are SNHLY and FYNNEI. CDR3 DNA sequence: TGTGCCAGCAGTGATCAGGGGCTAGCGGGAGGAAATGAGCAGTTCTTC. Its protein is CASSDQGLAGGNEQFF.

There are a few counts of this clone. The CDR3 is CASSLAGQVGNIQYF. DNA for the CDR3: TGTGCCAGCAGCTTAGCCGGACAGGTCGGAAACATTCAGTACTTC. The chain recombines TRBV7-2 with TRBJ2-4; 7 positions match TRBD1. The CDR3 length is 15 residues. The V gene's germline CDR1 is SGHTA and CDR2 FQGNSA. J lost 6 bases, V lost 0 bases, and 5 bases had no gene match.

This clone was seen a handful of times. This chain uses TRBV14 with TRBJ2-7, with D hard to call. Germline loops: CDR1 SGHDN, CDR2 FVKESK. The germline V and J ends were trimmed by 3 bases and 4 bases, with 4 bases remaining between them. There are 11 residues in the CDR3. In nucleotides, the CDR3 is TGTGCCAGCAGCCATCTTTACGAGCAGTACTTC. It translates to CASSHLYEQYF.

This chain links TRBV7-6 with TRBJ2-5; D not certain. There are 11 residues in the CDR3. Per germline, CDR1 SGHVS and CDR2 FNYEAQ. With 5 bases removed from V and 3 bases from J, the gap between germline ends came to 4 bases. CDR3 sequence reads: CASSGEETQYF. Here the CDR3 DNA reads TGTGCCAGCAGCGGAGAAGAGACCCAGTACTTC.

In its sample, this clone was seen a few times. V gene TRBV5-1 combines with J gene TRBJ2-5, with 7 bases identical to TRBD1. This CDR3 contains 13 residues. With 4 bases clipped from V and 2 bases from J, the junction kept 2 bases outside the gene matches. Germline CDR1 SGHRS, CDR2 YFSETQ. CDR3 in amino acids: CASSRGQQETQYF. DNA for the CDR3: TGCGCCAGCAGCAGGGGACAGCAAGAGACCCAGTACTTC.

The sample holds a few counts of this clone. V gene TRBV7-2 combines with J gene TRBJ2-7, with TRBD1 as a possible D gene (5 bases). This CDR3 region has 14 residues. V gave up 2 bases and J gave up 0 bases, with 8 bases separating them. Per germline, CDR1 SGHTA and CDR2 FQGNSA. As DNA, the CDR3 is TGTGCCAGCAGCTTACCCCAGGGCTCCTACGAGCAGTACTTC. Protein product: CASSLPQGSYEQYF.

This clone was seen more than once but under ten times. The chain has TRBV7-2 and TRBJ2-2, with TRBD2 identical over 13 bases. This CDR3 contains 18 residues. The J segment lost 5 bases and the V segment lost 7 bases, leaving 13 bases of the junction unmatched. Germline CDR1 is SGHTA and CDR2 is FQGNSA. In DNA form, the CDR3 reads TGTGCCAGCACCGCTCTGGGTGGACTAGCGGGAGTTACCGGGGAGCTGTTTTTT. Translated, it gives CASTALGGLAGVTGELFF.

This clone was detected a few times. The V gene is TRBV30, the J gene TRBJ2-1; 8 bases are shared with TRBD2. Unmatched junction bases numbered 5, after V lost 7 bases and J lost 0 bases. The CDR3 is made up of 14 amino acids. The V gene's germline CDR1 is GTSNPN and CDR2 SVGIG (reference sequence). The CDR3 loop reads CALNSGASYNEQFF. The CDR3 DNA is TGTGCCTTGAATAGCGGGGCCTCCTACAATGAGCAGTTCTTC.

The V and J genes are TRBV7-2 and TRBJ2-3, with TRBD1 as a possible D gene (6 bases). The V end lost 5 bases, the J end lost 0 bases, and 12 bases lay between the germline ends. CDR3 length equals 15 residues. Germline assignment: CDR1 SGHTA and CDR2 FQGNSA. In DNA form, the CDR3 reads TGTGCCAGCAGCCCTGGGGACATTAGCACAGATACGCAGTATTTT. Residues: CASSPGDISTDTQYF. Full variable domain (missing parts from reference TRBV7-2 and TRBJ2-3): GAGVSQSPSNKVTEKGKDVELRCDPISGHTALYWYRQSLGQGLEFLIYFQGNSAPDKSGLPSDRFSAERTGGSVSTLTIQRTQQEDSAVYLCASSPGDISTDTQYFGPGTRLTVL.

V is TRBV28 and J is TRBJ2-3, with a possible D match to TRBD2 (5 bases). Deletions cut 4 bases from V and 1 base from J, with 9 bases between. Germline V lookup: CDR1 MDHEN, CDR2 SYDVKM. The CDR3 consists of 14 residues. The chain's CDR3 is CASSSPAGTDTQYF. As DNA, the CDR3 is TGTGCCAGCAGTTCCCCAGCGGGCACAGATACGCAGTATTTT. Variable domain in full (rest from reference TRBV28 and TRBJ2-3): DVKVTQSSRYLVKRTGEKVFLECVQDMDHENMFWYRQDPGLGLRLIYFSYDVKMKEKGDIPEGYSVSREKKERFSLILESASTNQTSMYLCASSSPAGTDTQYFGPGTRLTVL.

V is TRBV6-6 and J is TRBJ2-2, with TRBD2 matching 8 bases. This CDR3 has 16 residues. Germline-derived CDR1 and CDR2 are MNHNY and SVGAGI (reference sequence). V was clipped by 6 bases and J by 6 bases; unmatched bases: 12. The CDR3 DNA sequence: TGTGCCAGCAGCCCCGTAGCGGGGTTGGATTCCGGGGAGCTGTTTTTT. As protein: CASSPVAGLDSGELFF.

This chain links TRBV7-6 with TRBJ2-5, with D tentatively TRBD1 (5 bases). V dropped 5 bases and J dropped 4 bases, with 23 bases sitting between them. Germline V gives CDR1 SGHVS, CDR2 FNYEAQ. The CDR3 extends over 17 amino acids. The CDR3 is CASSPMNTGRVGETQYF. CDR3 nucleotides: TGTGCCAGCAGCCCAATGAACACGGGCAGGGTGGGAGAGACCCAGTACTTC.

This clone was observed a handful of times. V gene TRBV7-9 combines with J gene TRBJ1-2; a possible D gene is TRBD1 (6 bases). CDR3 length: 15 residues. Trimming cost V 3 bases and J 2 bases, with 13 bases left between them. Germline-derived CDR1 and CDR2 are SEHNR and FQNEAQ (reference sequence). The CDR3 nucleotides are TGTGCCAGCAGCTTGGGGACAACAAGCAACTATGGCTACACCTTC. As protein: CASSLGTTSNYGYTF.

This clone occurred a few times. V is TRBV6-5 and J is TRBJ2-7, with 7 bases identical to TRBD1. Germline V gene lookup returns CDR1 MNHEY and CDR2 SVGAGI. The CDR3 is 14 amino acids. The ends lost 2 bases at V and 2 bases at J; junction bases unmatched: 3. CDR3 amino acids: CASSYATGTYEQYF. The CDR3 bases are TGTGCCAGCAGTTACGCGACAGGGACCTACGAGCAGTACTTC.

This clone came up a few times. The chain recombines TRBV5-4 with TRBJ2-1, with D possibly matching TRBD2 (6 bases). V shed 4 bases and J shed 3 bases, with 14 bases lying between them. The germline V gene has CDR1 SGHNT and CDR2 YYREEE (reference sequence). This CDR3 spans 15 amino acids. This CDR3 is CASSLGDFVYNEQFF. CDR3 nucleotides: TGTGCCAGCAGCCTCGGGGACTTCGTCTACAATGAGCAGTTCTTC.

This clone was detected only a few times. This sequence joins TRBV7-2 and TRBJ1-5, with D possibly being TRBD1 (5 bases). The CDR3 consists of 16 residues. V was pared by 1 base and J by 7 bases, with 17 bases between. The germline gives CDR1 SGHTA, CDR2 FQGNSA. The CDR3 DNA sequence: TGTGCCAGCAGCTTAGGTGAGGCAGGGTCTCGGCAGCCCCAGCATTTT. Residues: CASSLGEAGSRQPQHF.

This clone has a handful of counts. The CDR3 nucleotides read TGCGCCAGCAGCTTGGACGGGTTGGGCAATCAGCCCCAGCATTTT. This translates into CASSLDGLGNQPQHF. The V call is TRBV5-1, the J call TRBJ1-5; D is ambiguous. With 0 bases removed from V and 2 bases from J, the gap between germline ends came to 9 bases. The CDR3 runs 15 residues. Per the germline V gene, CDR1 is SGHRS and CDR2 is YFSETQ.

This chain joins TRBV7-8 and TRBJ2-5; possible D gene TRBD2, 6 bases. CDR1 and CDR2 from the germline V gene are SGHVS and FQNEAQ. The germline V and J ends were trimmed by 8 bases and 2 bases, with 18 bases remaining between them. The CDR3 length is 15 residues. The DNA for the CDR3 is TGTGCCAGCGCGGAGGCCTGGGGGGAACAAGAGACCCAGTACTTC. This gives the protein CASAEAWGEQETQYF.

This clone was detected only a few times. The chain has TRBV7-9 and TRBJ1-2; TRBD1 matches 7 bases. The CDR3 is 15 residues long. From germline, CDR1 is SEHNR and CDR2 FQNEAQ (reference sequence). Unmatched junction bases numbered 8, after V lost 5 bases and J lost 2 bases. CDR3: CASSGRDSENYGYTF. The CDR3 DNA reads TGTGCCAGCAGCGGCCGGGACAGCGAAAACTATGGCTACACCTTC.

This sequence joins TRBV4-2 and TRBJ2-3, with D perhaps TRBD1 (5 bases). This CDR3 is built from 14 residues. V was clipped by 3 bases and J by 5 bases, with 12 bases between them. The germline CDR1 and CDR2 sequences are LGHNA and YNFKEQ. CDR3 residues: CASSHPERGDTQYF. The CDR3 DNA sequence: TGTGCCAGCAGCCACCCGGAAAGGGGAGATACGCAGTATTTT.

The rearrangement links TRBV6-5 to TRBJ1-5, with D possibly matching TRBD1 (5 bases). This CDR3 comprises 15 residues. V shed 6 bases and J shed 3 bases, with 15 bases lying between them. Per germline, CDR1 MNHEY and CDR2 SVGAGI. CDR3 protein: CASRIGQGPNQPQHF. The DNA of the CDR3 is TGTGCCAGCAGGATAGGGCAGGGCCCCAATCAGCCCCAGCATTTT.

The chain employs TRBV7-2 and TRBJ2-7; D perhaps matches TRBD2 (5 bases). In germline, CDR1 is SGHTA, CDR2 FQGNSA. CDR3 length equals 16 residues. The V end lost 1 base, the J end lost 7 bases, and 20 bases lay between the germline ends. CDR3 in amino acids: CASSLGSAGPVREQYF. For the CDR3, the DNA is TGTGCCAGCAGCTTAGGGTCTGCGGGCCCGGTGAGGGAGCAGTACTTC. Based on the CDR3 plus reference TRBV7-2 and TRBJ2-7, the full variable domain is GAGVSQSPSNKVTEKGKDVELRCDPISGHTALYWYRQSLGQGLEFLIYFQGNSAPDKSGLPSDRFSAERTGGSVSTLTIQRTQQEDSAVYLCASSLGSAGPVREQYFGPGTRLTVT.

The chain couples TRBV19 to TRBJ2-7; D is unresolved. CDR3 length equals 14 residues. Trimming took off 5 bases at V and 1 base at J, with 12 bases between the two ends. The germline CDR1 and CDR2 sequences are LNHDA and SQIVND (reference sequence). CDR3 loop: CASSRRLPSYEQYF. The CDR3 DNA follows: TGTGCCAGTAGTCGCAGACTCCCTTCCTACGAGCAGTACTTC.